The clone carrying this T cell receptor beta chain occurred a few times. Its antigen is still unknown. This entry comes from a study of monozygotic twins with cystic fibrosis. General study results and limits: Co-twins had the most similar V usage for 13 of 16 pairs, J for 8.

TCRdb's copy holds only in-frame clones and misses some; the assay was immunoSEQ multiplex PCR. The sample holds around 23,000 clones, around 90% seen once. The clonotype was recovered from a girl aged 2 to 10 with cystic fibrosis. Sequencing input: blood.

The CDR3 coding sequence is TGTGCCATCAGTGAGTCGGGGGAGCAGTACTTC. Amino acid sequence: CAISESGEQYF. V usage is TRBV10-3 and J usage is TRBJ2-7; D unclear. Trimming pared 0 bases from V and 7 bases from J, leaving 4 bases between. The CDR3 spans 11 residues. The germline gives CDR1 ENHRY, CDR2 SYGVKD.